A selection of T cell receptor beta chains follows, all from one sample in a study of cytomegalovirus exposure and HLA in healthy donors. Method: immunoSEQ multiplex PCR; TCRdb's copy keeps in-frame clones and lacks some. This sample has roughly 150,000 clones, with about four fifths found just once. Material for sequencing was PBMCs. The source of these receptors is a girl under 18 in good health and CMV-seropositive. Both conserved end residues are part of each CDR3. Some rows mark clone size as missing; the rest say once, few, many or name a class of expanded clone.

cdr3_aa | clone_size | v_call
CASSPQTGYEAFF | - | TRBV7-8
CASSFDRGNTEAFF | - | TRBV5-1
CASSVANMLGAGEQFF | - | TRBV9
CASSLGLGRTDTQYF | - | TRBV7-2
CASSELRENLGEMNTEAFF | few | TRBV6-1
CASSPREATANEQFF | - | TRBV5-6
CASCALPGYEQYF | - | TRBV2
CAWSVLGEGISGTDTQYF | once | TRBV30
CASSLELNNEQFF | - | TRBV5-1
CASSETSGRHNEQFF | - | TRBV7-9
CASSLWAQPNQPQHF | - | TRBV28
CASSLPDKDYEQYF | - | TRBV5-1
CASSLTGEPYEQYF | - | TRBV5-1
CASSWGPLGGANVLTF | - | TRBV5-5
CAWSPLDSYEQYF | - | TRBV30
CASSYSGGTLYEQYF | - | TRBV6-5
CAISMAGVTGELFF | - | TRBV10-3
CASSEVGRGVETQYF | - | TRBV2
CASSDPPGQGAAEAFF | - | TRBV9
CASSFLGGGNQPQHF | - | TRBV28
CASSSVDRSRTFF | - | TRBV7-9
CASSLSIGDGQPQHF | - | TRBV28
CASQREASNYEQYF | - | TRBV10-3
CASSLDARTSGRANEQFF | once | TRBV11-3
CAIGQGLAGNEQFF | - | TRBV10-3
CASSFPGTGGYTGELFF | - | TRBV7-8
CASNLGTGPRGYTF | - | TRBV11-2
CASSENRGPITEAFF | - | TRBV5-1
CAWSVGQNYGYTF | few | TRBV30
CSVDMNGQVMFGYTF | - | TRBV29-1
CASSLLSQETQYF | - | TRBV27
CASSLARLEGTDTQYF | - | TRBV5-1
CASSGVQRSSYNEQFF | - | TRBV2
CALTTGYGGYTF | - | TRBV30
CASSLSVADGYTF | - | TRBV27
CASSLVAGQHNEQFF | - | TRBV7-7
CASRASTYEQYF | - | TRBV6-5
CASSLGVTRLLHTDTQYF | - | TRBV7-9
CASSDSLIGGTQYF | few | TRBV6-4
CASSVWADTGELFF | - | TRBV9
CASSLANGNTEAFF | once | TRBV5-4
CASSLGQVDTEAFF | - | TRBV5-1
CASSIRTTNTEAFF | - | TRBV19
CASSLGDYYNEQFF | - | TRBV11-2
CASTTGPDEKLFF | - | TRBV7-9
CASSLRQGGGELFF | - | TRBV5-1
CAWSKGGQMGNTIYF | - | TRBV30
CASSLASGRVQEQFF | few | TRBV5-1
CASSLEITGSAEAFF | few | TRBV7-2
CASILPNRTSGSQTGREQYF | - | TRBV21-1
CAGTRVFQETQYF | - | TRBV2
CSVDTGTSDDEQFF | - | TRBV29-1
CASSPPGAPKNIQYF | - | TRBV18